Each of the 25 T cell receptor beta chains below was sequenced from the same sample in a study of early T cells in non-severe SARS-CoV-2 infection listed by TCRdb under 2021. Library creation used 5' RACE. Sequencing took place on a NextSeq 500. The raw public data were reprocessed by TCRdb itself: fastp quality trimming at Q25, MiXCR clonotype calling, in-frame beta chains only. CDR3 protein sequences are deduplicated, and each keeps its most common genes and DNA. The sample records approximately 42,000 distinct CDR3 sequences, around 6.9% of which are singletons. The leading ten clones occupy 4.7% of the sample. The sample was whole blood. The receptors come from an adult who was a healthcare worker with PCR-confirmed SARS-CoV-2 infection or an uninfected control (not recorded which).

This clonotype was counted between two and nine times. The chain joins TRBV20-1 to TRBJ1-1, with 8 bases fitting TRBD1. Germline CDR1 reads DFQATT; CDR2 reads SNEGSKA (reference sequence). The CDR3 consists of 14 residues. Germline trimming cut 5 bases from V and 5 bases from J; bases unmatched to any gene: 10. The CDR3 coding sequence is TGCAGTGCTGCGCAGGGGGCCGAGGTGACTGAAGCTTTCTTT. This encodes CSAAQGAEVTEAFF.

The chain has TRBV12-3 or TRBV12-4 and TRBJ1-1; D remains ambiguous. Trimming took off 1 base at V and 9 bases at J, with 12 bases between the two ends. The CDR3 spans 13 residues. In DNA form, the CDR3 reads TGTGCCAGCAGTTTAGGACAACAAGACAAAGCTTTCTTT. It specifies CASSLGQQDKAFF.

This sequence joins TRBV4-1 and TRBJ2-7; 11 positions agree with TRBD1. The V and J ends lost 0 bases and 4 bases, in that order; junction bases with no gene match: 5. Per germline, CDR1 MGHRA and CDR2 YSYEKL. The CDR3 sequence is 16 residues long. The CDR3 nucleotides read TGCGCCAGCAGCCAAGAACGGACAGGGGGCAGGTACGAGCAGTACTTC. This gives the protein CASSQERTGGRYEQYF.

This clonotype was counted a few times. The chain recombines TRBV4-3 with TRBJ2-7, with TRBD1 identical over 12 bases. Germline V CDR1 and CDR2: LGHNA, YSLEER. Unmatched junction bases numbered 4, after V lost 0 bases and J lost 7 bases. The CDR3 has 15 residues. The CDR3 DNA reads as TGCGCCAGCAGCCAAGAGGGACAGGGGGCGGGTGAGCAGTACTTC. Its protein is CASSQEGQGAGEQYF.

The chain joins TRBV29-1 to TRBJ1-1; D not certain. The germline V and J ends were trimmed by 3 bases and 6 bases, with 8 bases remaining between them. This CDR3 is 11 amino acids long. Germline assignment: CDR1 SQVTM and CDR2 ANQGSEA. CDR3 protein: CSVEKYAEAFF. DNA of the CDR3: TGCAGCGTTGAGAAGTACGCTGAAGCTTTCTTT.

This clonotype has a handful of counts. J is TRBJ2-3 and V is TRBV7-2; D not certain. The CDR3 is 14 amino acids. Germline CDR1 SGHTA, CDR2 FQGNSA. V was cut by 1 base and J by 4 bases, with 9 bases left in between. The CDR3 nucleotides are TGTGCCAGCAGCTTAGACTACGGACCAGATACGCAGTATTTT. Residues: CASSLDYGPDTQYF.

This clonotype was seen ten or more times. This chain uses TRBV10-2 with TRBJ1-1; no firm D call. Per the germline V gene, CDR1 is WSHSY and CDR2 is SAAADI. The CDR3 runs 12 residues. The ends were cut back, 3 bases at V and 1 base at J, with 3 bases in the middle. The CDR3 reads CASSDANTEAFF. The CDR3 nucleotides are TGCGCCAGCAGTGATGCGAACACTGAAGCTTTCTTT.

This clonotype was counted at least ten times. This chain links TRBV12-3 or TRBV12-4 with TRBJ2-6; 8 positions agree with TRBD2. The CDR3 is 15 amino acids. The trim removed 7 bases at V and 2 bases at J, leaving 4 bases unmatched. Here the CDR3 reads CASTTRGAGANVLTF. The CDR3, as DNA: TGTGCCAGCACTACGCGGGGGGCTGGGGCCAACGTCCTGACTTTC.

V usage is TRBV7-3 and J usage is TRBJ1-1; TRBD1 is a possible D gene (6 bases). The V end was cut by 2 bases, the J end by 0 bases, with 7 bases between. The germline gives CDR1 SGHTA, CDR2 FQGTGA. This CDR3 contains 14 residues. The DNA of the CDR3 is TGTGCCAGCAGCTTAGAGGGGGTGAACACTGAAGCTTTCTTT. This sequence encodes CASSLEGVNTEAFF.

This clonotype appeared many times. The chain has TRBV12-3 or TRBV12-4 and TRBJ2-7; 10 nucleotides line up with TRBD1. Trimming at V came to 5 bases and at J to 5 bases, leaving 9 bases not matched to a gene. The CDR3 spans 15 residues. CDR3 sequence reads: CASSPAGTGDHEQYF. The CDR3 region has the DNA TGTGCCAGCAGTCCCGCCGGGACAGGGGACCACGAGCAGTACTTC.

In its sample, this clonotype was seen a few times. The genes are TRBV3-1 and TRBJ2-3; D possibly uses TRBD1 or TRBD2 (6 bases each). CDR1 and CDR2 (germline): LGHDT, YNNKEL (reference sequence). V was trimmed by 3 bases and J by 4 bases, leaving 14 bases between them. This CDR3 region has 15 residues. The CDR3 DNA sequence: TGTGCCAGCAGCCACGGAGGGGGGCGCGCAGATACGCAGTATTTT. This codes for CASSHGGGRADTQYF.

This clonotype was observed a few times. In nucleotides, the CDR3 is TGCGCCAGCAGCTTGGCCTACAGGGGGGCAGATACGCAGTATTTT. This translates into CASSLAYRGADTQYF. The genes are TRBV5-1 and TRBJ2-3; 8 bases fit TRBD1. This CDR3 contains 15 residues. After removal of 0 bases from V and 4 bases from J, the junction contained 4 bases not matched to a gene. From germline, CDR1 is SGHRS and CDR2 YFSETQ.

Only a few counts were recorded for this clonotype. The gene calls are TRBV11-2 and TRBJ2-7, with a possible D match to TRBD1 (5 bases). Trimming took off 1 base at V and 3 bases at J, with 13 bases between the two ends. Germline assignment: CDR1 SGHAT and CDR2 FQNNGV. This CDR3 spans 15 amino acids. CDR3 amino acids: CASSLGPDTFYEQYF. The DNA of the CDR3 is TGTGCCAGCAGCTTAGGCCCGGACACCTTCTACGAGCAGTACTTC.

This clonotype was seen more than once but under ten times. The chain has TRBV7-6 and TRBJ1-1; D is unresolved. Germline CDR1 reads SGHVS; CDR2 reads FNYEAQ. The CDR3 consists of 16 residues. V was pared by 6 bases and J by 4 bases, with 21 bases between. CDR3 sequence (DNA): TGTGCCAGCAGTCCTCGTAGTTCTGGGGTCGCCACTGAAGCTTTCTTT. It specifies CASSPRSSGVATEAFF.

The genes are TRBV7-9 and TRBJ1-3; maybe TRBD1 (6 bases). Germline V gives CDR1 SEHNR, CDR2 FQNEAQ (reference sequence). This CDR3 comprises 15 residues. With 4 bases removed from V and 0 bases from J, the gap between germline ends came to 10 bases. CDR3 in amino acids: CASSSQGSSGNTIYF. CDR3 in DNA: TGTGCCAGCAGCTCCCAGGGGAGCTCTGGAAACACCATATATTTT.

This clonotype was seen ten or more times. The rearrangement uses TRBV4-2 and TRBJ2-1, with 9 bases matching TRBD2. CDR3 size: 16 residues. V dropped 0 bases and J dropped 8; count of bases not matched to a gene: 8. Germline V gives CDR1 LGHNA, CDR2 YNFKEQ. CDR3 in DNA: TGTGCCAGCAGCCAAGATTGGCGGGGGGGGCCCGATGAGCAGTTCTTC. As protein: CASSQDWRGGPDEQFF.

This clonotype appeared many times. J is TRBJ1-1 and V is TRBV7-2, with 8 bases fitting TRBD1. The J segment lost 10 bases and the V segment lost 5 bases, leaving 18 bases of the junction unmatched. From germline, CDR1 is SGHTA and CDR2 FQGNSA. The length of the CDR3 is 16 residues. In DNA, the CDR3 is TGTGCCAGCAGCCTATCGCAGGGGGCGGCAGGACAGACAGCTTTCTTT. Protein sequence: CASSLSQGAAGQTAFF.

There are many counts of this clonotype. V usage is TRBV6-5 and J usage is TRBJ2-5; 9 bases agree with TRBD1. The ends lost 6 bases at V and 5 bases at J; junction bases unmatched: 7. Germline CDR1 reads MNHEY; CDR2 reads SVGAGI. This CDR3 has 14 amino acids. CDR3 sequence: CASSPTGGLETQYF. The CDR3 DNA reads TGTGCCAGCAGCCCCACAGGGGGCTTGGAGACCCAGTACTTC.

This clonotype occurred many times. This chain connects TRBV20-1 to TRBJ1-3, with 8 nucleotides matching TRBD1. V trimming: 3 bases; J trimming: 5 bases; junction bases outside the gene matches: 9. Germline lookup yields CDR1 DFQATT and CDR2 SNEGSKA (reference sequence). The CDR3 spans 15 residues. Here the CDR3 DNA reads TGCAGTGCTAGCCGTACGACAGGGGTTCGAAACACCATATATTTT. Protein: CSASRTTGVRNTIYF.

The V call is TRBV3-1, the J call TRBJ2-7; tentative D call: TRBD2 (5 bases). V lost 2 bases, J lost 2 bases, and 7 bases lay in between. The germline V gene encodes CDR1 LGHDT and CDR2 YNNKEL (reference sequence). CDR3 length equals 13 residues. The CDR3 DNA reads as TGTGCCAGCAGCCAACCCGGGACCTACGAGCAGTACTTC. Protein: CASSQPGTYEQYF.

This clonotype occurred many times. The chain employs TRBV11-2 and TRBJ2-5; TRBD2 agrees at 7 bases. CDR1 SGHAT and CDR2 FQNNGV come from the germline V gene. The CDR3 covers 14 residues. The J segment lost 5 bases and the V segment lost 4 bases, leaving 7 bases of the junction unmatched. CDR3 sequence reads: CASSSHGRAETQYF. CDR3 DNA sequence: TGTGCCAGCAGCTCCCATGGGAGGGCGGAGACCCAGTACTTC.

This clonotype was recorded at least ten times. The V and J genes are TRBV7-9 and TRBJ1-2; D perhaps matches TRBD1 (5 bases). The V and J ends lost 5 bases and 4 bases respectively, with 8 bases between them. CDR1 is SEHNR, CDR2 FQNEAQ, per germline (reference sequence). This CDR3 comprises 12 residues. The CDR3 region is CASSLDSYGYTF. The CDR3 bases are TGTGCCAGCAGCCTCGACAGCTATGGCTACACCTTC.

This clonotype has just a few counts. This chain joins TRBV13 and TRBJ1-3; perhaps TRBD1 as D (6 bases). From germline, CDR1 is PRHDT and CDR2 FYEKMQ (reference sequence). The CDR3 loop spans 14 amino acids. V dropped 11 bases and J dropped 4 bases, with 18 bases sitting between them. The CDR3 region has the DNA TGTGCCGCCGCCCGGGGGGGGCAAGGAAACACCATATATTTT. Translation: CAAARGGQGNTIYF.

This clonotype showed up just a few times. The rearrangement links TRBV13 to TRBJ1-6; no definite D call. CDR1 and CDR2 (germline): PRHDT, FYEKMQ (reference sequence). This CDR3 has 14 residues. The ends were cut back, 2 bases at V and 3 bases at J, with 5 bases in the middle. The CDR3 sequence: CASSLLGYNSPLHF. The CDR3, as DNA: TGTGCCAGCAGCTTACTGGGCTATAATTCACCCCTCCACTTT.

This sequence joins TRBV5-1 and TRBJ2-5, with D possibly TRBD2 on 6 matching bases. V was clipped by 2 bases and J by 3 bases, with 8 bases between them. Per germline, CDR1 SGHRS and CDR2 YFSETQ. The CDR3 loop spans 13 amino acids. The CDR3 DNA sequence: TGCGCCAGCAGCTTCCCGGGGGAAGAGACCCAGTACTTC. This translates into CASSFPGEETQYF.